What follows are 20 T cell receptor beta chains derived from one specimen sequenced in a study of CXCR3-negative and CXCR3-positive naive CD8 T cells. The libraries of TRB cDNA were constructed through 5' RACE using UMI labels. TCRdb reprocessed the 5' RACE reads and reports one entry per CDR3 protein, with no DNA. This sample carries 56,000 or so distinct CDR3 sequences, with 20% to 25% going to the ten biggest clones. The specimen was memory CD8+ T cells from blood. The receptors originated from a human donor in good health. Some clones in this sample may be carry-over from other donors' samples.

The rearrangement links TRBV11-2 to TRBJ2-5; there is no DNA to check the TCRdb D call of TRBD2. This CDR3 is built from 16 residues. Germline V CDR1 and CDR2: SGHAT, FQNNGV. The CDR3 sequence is CASSYGAGGDEETQYF. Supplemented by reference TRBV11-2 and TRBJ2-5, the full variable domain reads EAGVAQSPRYKIIEKRQSVAFWCNPISGHATLYWYQQILGQGPKLLIQFQNNGVVDDSQLPKDRFSAERLKGVDSTLKIQPAKLEDSAVYLCASSYGAGGDEETQYFGPGTRLLVL.

CDR3 protein: CASSNTGRLPGNTGELFF. The chain employs TRBV7-9 and TRBJ2-2; TCRdb picks TRBD1, but there is no DNA to check that call. There are 18 residues in the CDR3. The germline V gene encodes CDR1 SEHNR and CDR2 FQNEAQ (reference sequence).

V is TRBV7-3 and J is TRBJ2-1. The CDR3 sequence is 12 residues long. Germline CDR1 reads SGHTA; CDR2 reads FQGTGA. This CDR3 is CASSLSADEQFF.

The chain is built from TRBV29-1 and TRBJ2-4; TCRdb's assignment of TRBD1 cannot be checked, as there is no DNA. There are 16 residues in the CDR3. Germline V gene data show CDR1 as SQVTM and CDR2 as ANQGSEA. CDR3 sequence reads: CSVETGGASAKNIQYF.

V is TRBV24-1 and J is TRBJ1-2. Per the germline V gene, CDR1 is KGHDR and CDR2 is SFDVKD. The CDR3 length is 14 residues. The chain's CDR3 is CATSDPRQALGYTF.

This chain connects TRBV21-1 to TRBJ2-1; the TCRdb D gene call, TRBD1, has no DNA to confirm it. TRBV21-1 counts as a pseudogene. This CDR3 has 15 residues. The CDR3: CASSLQDTIYNEQFF.

This CDR3 is CATSPGLADNEQFF. The J gene is TRBJ2-1, the V gene TRBV5-1; the TCRdb call, TRBD2, lacks DNA for checking. Germline V gene data show CDR1 as SGHRS and CDR2 as YFSETQ. The CDR3 has 14 amino acids.

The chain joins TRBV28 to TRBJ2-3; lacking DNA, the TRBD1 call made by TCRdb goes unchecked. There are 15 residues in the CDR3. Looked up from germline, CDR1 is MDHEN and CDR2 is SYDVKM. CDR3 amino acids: CASSTRDRGPDTQYF.

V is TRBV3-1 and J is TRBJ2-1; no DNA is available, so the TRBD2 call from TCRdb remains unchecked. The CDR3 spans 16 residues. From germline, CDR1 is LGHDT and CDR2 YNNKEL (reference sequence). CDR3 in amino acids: CASSQVPAGEDNEQFF.

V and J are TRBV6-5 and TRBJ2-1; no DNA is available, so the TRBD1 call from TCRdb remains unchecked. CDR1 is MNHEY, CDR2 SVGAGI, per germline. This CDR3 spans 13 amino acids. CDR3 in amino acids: CASSYYRGNEQFF.

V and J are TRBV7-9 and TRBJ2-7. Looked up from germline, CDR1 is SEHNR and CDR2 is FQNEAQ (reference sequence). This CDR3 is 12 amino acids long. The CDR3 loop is CASSEATYEQYF.

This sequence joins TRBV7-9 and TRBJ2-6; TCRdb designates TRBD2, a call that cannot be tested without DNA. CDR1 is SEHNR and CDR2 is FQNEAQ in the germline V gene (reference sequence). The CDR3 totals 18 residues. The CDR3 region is CASSLAEAGVLGANVLTF.

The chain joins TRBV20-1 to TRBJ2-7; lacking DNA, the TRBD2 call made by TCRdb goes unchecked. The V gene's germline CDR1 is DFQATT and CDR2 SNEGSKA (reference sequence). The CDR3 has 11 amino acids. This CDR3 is CSANLAREQYF.

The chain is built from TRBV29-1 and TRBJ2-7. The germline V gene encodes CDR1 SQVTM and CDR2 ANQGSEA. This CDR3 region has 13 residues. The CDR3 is CSVFSGGSYEQYF.

CDR3 sequence: CASSPGAVGPQHF. The rearrangement joins TRBV12-3 or TRBV12-4 to TRBJ1-5; TCRdb gives TRBD1 as the D gene, but with no DNA this cannot be confirmed. The CDR3 spans 13 residues.

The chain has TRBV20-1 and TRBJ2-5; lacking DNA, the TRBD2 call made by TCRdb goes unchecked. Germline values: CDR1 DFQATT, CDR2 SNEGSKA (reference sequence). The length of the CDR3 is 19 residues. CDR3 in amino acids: CSARGLAVAGGGVQETQYF.

The CDR3 region is CASSSPGRNNSPLHF. The rearrangement joins TRBV28 to TRBJ1-6. The germline CDR1 and CDR2 sequences are MDHEN and SYDVKM. CDR3 length equals 15 residues.

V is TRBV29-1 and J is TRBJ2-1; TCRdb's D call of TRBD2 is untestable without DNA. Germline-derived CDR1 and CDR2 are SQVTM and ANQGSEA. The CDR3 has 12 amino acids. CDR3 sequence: CSVVGGSNEQFF.

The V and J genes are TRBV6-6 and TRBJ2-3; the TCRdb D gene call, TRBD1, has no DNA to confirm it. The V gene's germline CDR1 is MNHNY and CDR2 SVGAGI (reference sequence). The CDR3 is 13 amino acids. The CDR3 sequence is CASSPEGGISQYF.

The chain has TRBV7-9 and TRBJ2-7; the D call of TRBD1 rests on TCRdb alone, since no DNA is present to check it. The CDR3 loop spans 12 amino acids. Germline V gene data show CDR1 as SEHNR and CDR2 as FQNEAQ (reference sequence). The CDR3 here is CASSAAPYEQYF.